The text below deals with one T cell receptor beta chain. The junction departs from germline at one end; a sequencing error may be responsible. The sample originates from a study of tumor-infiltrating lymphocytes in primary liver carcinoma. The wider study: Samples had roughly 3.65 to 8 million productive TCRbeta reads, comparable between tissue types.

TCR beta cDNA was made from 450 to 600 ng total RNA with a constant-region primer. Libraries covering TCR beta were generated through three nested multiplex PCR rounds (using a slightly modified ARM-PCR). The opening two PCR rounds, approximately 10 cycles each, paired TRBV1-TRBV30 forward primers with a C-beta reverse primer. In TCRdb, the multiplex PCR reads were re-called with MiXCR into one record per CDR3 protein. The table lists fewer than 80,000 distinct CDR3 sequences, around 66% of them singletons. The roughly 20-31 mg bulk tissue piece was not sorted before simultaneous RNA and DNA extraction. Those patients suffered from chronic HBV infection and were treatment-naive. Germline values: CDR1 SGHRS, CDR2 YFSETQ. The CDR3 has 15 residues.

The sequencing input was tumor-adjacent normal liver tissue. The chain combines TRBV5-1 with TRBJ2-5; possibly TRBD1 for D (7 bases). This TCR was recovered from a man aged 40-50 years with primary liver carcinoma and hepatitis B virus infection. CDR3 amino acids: CASSSVTGTQETRYF. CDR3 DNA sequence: TGTGCCAGCAGCTCGGTGACAGGGACTCAAGAGACCCGGTACTTC.